These 26 T cell receptor beta chains originate from one sample sequenced in a study of control samples from healthy donors and cancer patients. The assay was immunoSEQ multiplex PCR, and TCRdb's table has in-frame clones only and misses some. The profile shows about 150,000 clones, about 93% of them singletons. Specimen: blood. Source of these receptors: a man aged 45 to 65 in good health.

This chain links TRBV5-1 with TRBJ2-3, with TRBD1 matching 8 bases. The CDR3 totals 15 residues. Germline loops: CDR1 SGHRS, CDR2 YFSETQ. Trimming removed 1 base from V and 2 bases from J; junction bases left unmatched: 3. The CDR3 sequence is CASSLTGGSTDTQYF. The CDR3 bases are TGCGCCAGCAGCTTGACAGGGGGGTCCACAGATACGCAGTATTTT.

The V call is TRBV2, the J call TRBJ2-1, with TRBD1 matching 10 bases. After removal of 6 bases from V and 0 bases from J, the junction contained 2 bases not matched to a gene. CDR1 SNHLY and CDR2 FYNNEI come from the germline V gene. This CDR3 is built from 15 residues. The CDR3 spells CASRRDRGSYNEQFF. The DNA of the CDR3 is TGTGCCAGCAGGCGGGACAGGGGCTCCTACAATGAGCAGTTCTTC.

This clone has more than one count but fewer than ten. This sequence joins TRBV3-1 (or the pseudogene TRBV3-2) and TRBJ1-1; no clear D. CDR1 and CDR2 (germline): LGHDT, YNNKEL (reference sequence). This CDR3 has 13 amino acids. V was shortened by 4 bases and J by 2 bases, with 8 bases between the two germline ends. The CDR3 DNA is TGTGCCAGCAGCCCTCTACCTAACACTGAAGCTTTCTTT. It yields the protein CASSPLPNTEAFF.

J is TRBJ1-5 and V is TRBV11-2; D gene unclear. The germline V and J ends were trimmed by 0 bases and 7 bases, with 10 bases remaining between them. The CDR3 has 14 residues. CDR1 is SGHAT and CDR2 is FQNNGV in the germline V gene. CDR3 coding DNA: TGTGCCAGCAGCTTAGATAGGCATTCGCAGCCCCAGCATTTT. Its translation: CASSLDRHSQPQHF.

This chain links TRBV5-6 with TRBJ1-1; TRBD1 matches at 7 bases. Trimming cost V 5 bases and J 10 bases; bases outside gene matches: 17. CDR1 is SGHDT, CDR2 YYEEEE, per germline. This CDR3 comprises 15 residues. The CDR3, as DNA: TGTGCCAGCAGATCTAATGGACAGGTTAGTGAAGGAGCTTTCTTT. Amino acid sequence: CASRSNGQVSEGAFF. The full variable domain, its missing parts supplied by reference TRBV5-6 and TRBJ1-1, is DAGVTQSPTHLIKTRGQQVTLRCSPKSGHDTVSWYQQALGQGPQFIFQYYEEEERQRGNFPDRFSGHQFPNYSSELNVNALLLGDSALYLCASRSNGQVSEGAFFGQGTRLTVV.

This chain links TRBV6-5 with TRBJ1-5, with 8 bases fitting TRBD1. This CDR3 region has 14 residues. From germline, CDR1 is MNHEY and CDR2 SVGAGI. V gave up 4 bases and J gave up 1 base; unmatched junction bases: 0. CDR3 in amino acids: CASSWDRSNQPQHF. DNA for the CDR3: TGTGCCAGCAGTTGGGACAGGAGCAATCAGCCCCAGCATTTT.

V usage is TRBV5-1 and J usage is TRBJ2-7, with 9 nucleotides matching TRBD1. CDR1 SGHRS and CDR2 YFSETQ come from the germline V gene. The CDR3 spans 14 residues. V gave up 2 bases and J gave up 4 bases; unmatched junction bases: 4. The CDR3 nucleotides read TGCGCCAGCAGCTTTGGACAGGGGAATTACGAGCAGTACTTC. It specifies CASSFGQGNYEQYF.

The chain links TRBV6-5 to TRBJ2-5; D possibly corresponds to TRBD2 (5 bases). Germline assignment: CDR1 MNHEY and CDR2 SVGAGI. This CDR3 contains 13 residues. The V end lost 7 bases, the J end lost 5 bases, and 14 bases lay between the germline ends. The CDR3 loop is CASTRTGLETQYF. Written as DNA, the CDR3 is TGTGCCAGCACCCGGACTGGGCTGGAGACCCAGTACTTC.

V usage is TRBV28 and J usage is TRBJ1-2; weak D call: TRBD1 (5 bases). CDR1 MDHEN and CDR2 SYDVKM come from the germline V gene. V was clipped by 4 bases and J by 6 bases, with 18 bases between them. The CDR3 runs to 15 residues. The CDR3 loop reads CASSSEGWGRDGYTF. In DNA form, the CDR3 reads TGTGCCAGCAGTTCAGAGGGCTGGGGCAGGGATGGCTACACCTTC.

The chain has TRBV24-1 and TRBJ2-1; a weak D match, TRBD2 (6 bases). CDR3 size: 14 residues. Trimming left V 7 bases short and J 2 bases short, with 11 bases between. Per germline, CDR1 KGHDR and CDR2 SFDVKD. The chain's CDR3 is CATRGGLAYNEQFF. DNA of the CDR3: TGTGCCACCAGGGGAGGACTGGCCTACAATGAGCAGTTCTTC.

The chain uses TRBV13 and TRBJ2-7; D is ambiguous. Germline loops: CDR1 PRHDT, CDR2 FYEKMQ (reference sequence). The V end was cut by 5 bases, the J end by 4 bases, with 9 bases between. This CDR3 has 12 residues. This CDR3 is CASSPSPYEQYF. CDR3 DNA sequence: TGTGCCAGCAGCCCATCCCCGTACGAGCAGTACTTC.

The V call is TRBV2, the J call TRBJ2-7, with D tentatively TRBD1 (6 bases). CDR1 is SNHLY, CDR2 FYNNEI, per germline. The CDR3 spans 15 residues. The V gene lost 4 bases and the J gene lost 2 bases, with 15 bases spanning the gap. The CDR3 coding sequence is TGTGCCAGCAGTGCCTCCCTCCGGGACACCTACGAGCAGTACTTC. Encoded protein: CASSASLRDTYEQYF.

The chain has TRBV4-2 and TRBJ2-1; 10 bases agree with TRBD2. The V segment lost 0 bases and the J segment 4 bases; nucleotides outside the gene matches: 3. Germline CDR1 reads LGHNA; CDR2 reads YNFKEQ. This CDR3 region has 16 residues. CDR3 in DNA: TGTGCCAGCAGCCAAGATTGGACTAGCGGTTACAATGAGCAGTTCTTC. Amino acids: CASSQDWTSGYNEQFF.

The V call is TRBV9, the J call TRBJ2-7; possible D gene TRBD2, 6 bases. Germline CDR1 and CDR2: SGDLS and YYNGEE. The CDR3 runs to 14 residues. V was pared by 2 bases and J by 0 bases, with 9 bases between. The CDR3 protein is CASSVGGDSYEQYF. DNA for the CDR3: TGTGCCAGCAGCGTCGGCGGGGACTCCTACGAGCAGTACTTC.

The V gene is TRBV5-1, the J gene TRBJ1-5; 9 nucleotides line up with TRBD1. CDR1 is SGHRS, CDR2 YFSETQ, per germline. The CDR3 is made up of 14 amino acids. Trimming took 4 bases from V and 7 from J; bases not matched to a gene: 6. The CDR3 protein is CASSVDRGSQPQHF. The DNA of the CDR3 is TGCGCCAGCAGCGTGGACAGGGGTTCGCAGCCCCAGCATTTT.

The chain employs TRBV5-1 and TRBJ2-4; maybe TRBD1 (5 bases). Trimming shortened V by 4 bases and J by 2 bases, and 16 bases separated the two germline ends. The CDR3 contains 16 residues. Per the germline V gene, CDR1 is SGHRS and CDR2 is YFSETQ. The CDR3 region has the DNA TGCGCCAGCAGCGCCCTGACAGATATGACCAAAAACATTCAGTACTTC. Protein: CASSALTDMTKNIQYF. The full variable domain, rest sourced from reference TRBV5-1 and TRBJ2-4, is KAGVTQTPRYLIKTRGQQVTLSCSPISGHRSVSWYQQTPGQGLQFLFEYFSETQRNKGNFPGRFSGRQFSNSRSEMNVSTLELGDSALYLCASSALTDMTKNIQYFGAGTRLSVL.

V gene TRBV10-3 combines with J gene TRBJ2-1; 9 positions match TRBD1. The CDR3 extends over 15 amino acids. Germline V gene lookup returns CDR1 ENHRY and CDR2 SYGVKD. After removal of 9 bases from V and 1 base from J, the junction contained 7 bases not matched to a gene. CDR3 DNA: TGTGCCATTAAACTGACAGGGGGTTCCTACAATGAGCAGTTCTTC. As protein: CAIKLTGGSYNEQFF.

This clone has just a few counts. The chain recombines TRBV6-5 with TRBJ2-5; D might be TRBD2 (6 bases). V gave up 7 bases and J gave up 2 bases, with 11 bases separating them. Germline V CDR1 and CDR2: MNHEY, SVGAGI. This CDR3 contains 13 residues. This CDR3 reads CASTSEAQETQYF. The CDR3 coding sequence is TGTGCCAGCACTAGCGAGGCTCAAGAGACCCAGTACTTC.

CDR3 protein: CACGTPPGNYGYTF. CDR3 sequence (DNA): TGTGCCTGTGGCACTCCTCCGGGCAACTATGGCTACACCTTC. The rearrangement uses TRBV2 and TRBJ1-2; D gene ambiguous. V dropped 11 bases and J dropped 2 bases, with 18 bases sitting between them. The CDR3 runs 14 residues. Germline V gives CDR1 SNHLY, CDR2 FYNNEI.

The chain has TRBV27 and TRBJ2-7, with 7 bases fitting TRBD1. In germline, CDR1 is MNHEY, CDR2 SMNVEV (reference sequence). V was clipped by 6 bases and J by 6 bases; unmatched bases: 11. The CDR3 consists of 14 residues. CDR3 in amino acids: CASRWDSPRIEQYF. CDR3 nucleotides: TGTGCCAGCAGATGGGACAGTCCCCGTATCGAGCAGTACTTC.

The rearrangement joins TRBV6-2 or TRBV6-3 to TRBJ2-3; 9 bases are shared with TRBD2. In germline, CDR1 is MNHEY, CDR2 SVGEGT. The CDR3 spans 16 residues. Trimming at V came to 0 bases and at J to 1 base, leaving 2 bases not matched to a gene. Here the CDR3 DNA reads TGTGCCAGCAGTTACTCCCGGACTAGCGGCACAGATACGCAGTATTTT. This codes for CASSYSRTSGTDTQYF.

J is TRBJ1-1 and V is TRBV5-5; weak D call: TRBD1 (6 bases). The CDR3 covers 16 residues. The V end was cut by 0 bases, the J end by 1 base, with 13 bases between. Germline values: CDR1 SGHKS, CDR2 YYEKEE (reference sequence). The CDR3 reads CASSLGAGAGNTEAFF. DNA of the CDR3: TGTGCCAGCAGCTTGGGGGCGGGGGCAGGGAACACTGAAGCTTTCTTT.

Comment on this clone: The sample contains more than one DNA sequence encoding this CDR3. The CDR3 region has the DNA TGTGCCAGCAGTCTAGGTCCCGAAGCTTTCTTT. It is translated as CASSLGPEAFF. This chain joins TRBV12-3 or TRBV12-4 and TRBJ1-1, with D hard to call. The CDR3 sequence is 11 residues long. Trimming left V 5 bases short and J 8 bases short, with 9 bases between.

The chain combines TRBV5-1 with TRBJ2-2, with 9 nucleotides matching TRBD2. Trimming removed 4 bases from V and 4 bases from J; junction bases left unmatched: 5. This CDR3 has 15 residues. Germline V gene sequence: CDR1 SGHRS, CDR2 YFSETQ. This CDR3 is CASSPMTSGTGELFF. CDR3 sequence (DNA): TGCGCCAGCAGCCCAATGACTAGCGGCACCGGGGAGCTGTTTTTT.

This chain joins TRBV5-5 and TRBJ2-7, with D possibly matching TRBD1 (6 bases). The ends were cut back, 3 bases at V and 0 bases at J, with 13 bases in the middle. The length of the CDR3 is 15 residues. Looked up from germline, CDR1 is SGHKS and CDR2 is YYEKEE (reference sequence). As DNA, the CDR3 is TGTGCCAGCAGCTGGGGGACATCCAGCTCCTACGAGCAGTACTTC. It yields the protein CASSWGTSSSYEQYF.

This chain links TRBV9 with TRBJ2-1; TRBD2 agrees at 7 bases. Germline values: CDR1 SGDLS, CDR2 YYNGEE. V trimming: 4 bases; J trimming: 9 bases; junction bases outside the gene matches: 10. The CDR3 is 14 amino acids. The CDR3 DNA reads as TGTGCCAGCAGCCCGAGGGACTATAAGGCTGAGCAGTTCTTC. It encodes CASSPRDYKAEQFF.